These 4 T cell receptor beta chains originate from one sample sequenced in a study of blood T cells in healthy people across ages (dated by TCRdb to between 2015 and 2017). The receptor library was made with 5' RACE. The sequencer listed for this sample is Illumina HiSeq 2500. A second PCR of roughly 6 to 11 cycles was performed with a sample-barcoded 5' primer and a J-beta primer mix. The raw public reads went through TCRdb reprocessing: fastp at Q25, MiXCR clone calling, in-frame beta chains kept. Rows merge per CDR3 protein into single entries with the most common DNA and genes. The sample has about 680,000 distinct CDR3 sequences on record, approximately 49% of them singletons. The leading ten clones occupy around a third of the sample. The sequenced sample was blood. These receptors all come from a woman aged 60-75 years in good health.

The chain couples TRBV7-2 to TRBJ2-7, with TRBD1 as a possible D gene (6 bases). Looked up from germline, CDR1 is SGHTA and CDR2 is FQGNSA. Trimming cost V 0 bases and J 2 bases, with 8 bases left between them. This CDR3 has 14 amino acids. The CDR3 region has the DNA TGTGCCAGCAGCTTAGCACAGGGTACCTACGAGCAGTACTTC. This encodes CASSLAQGTYEQYF. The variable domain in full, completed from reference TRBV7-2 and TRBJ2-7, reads GAGVSQSPSNKVTEKGKDVELRCDPISGHTALYWYRQSLGQGLEFLIYFQGNSAPDKSGLPSDRFSAERTGGSVSTLTIQRTQQEDSAVYLCASSLAQGTYEQYFGPGTRLTVT.

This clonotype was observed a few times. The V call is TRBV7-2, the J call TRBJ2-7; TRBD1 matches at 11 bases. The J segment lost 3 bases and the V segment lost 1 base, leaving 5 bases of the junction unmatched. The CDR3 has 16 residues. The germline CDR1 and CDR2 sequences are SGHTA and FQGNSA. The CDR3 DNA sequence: TGTGCCAGCAGCTTAGTTTTTGGGACAGGGGGCTACGAGCAGTACTTC. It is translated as CASSLVFGTGGYEQYF.

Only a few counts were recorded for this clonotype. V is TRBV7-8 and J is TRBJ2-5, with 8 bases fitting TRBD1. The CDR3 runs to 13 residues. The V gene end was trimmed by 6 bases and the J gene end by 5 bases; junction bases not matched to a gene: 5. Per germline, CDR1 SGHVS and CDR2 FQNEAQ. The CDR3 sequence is CASRSGGGETQYF. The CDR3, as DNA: TGTGCCAGCAGGTCAGGGGGCGGTGAGACCCAGTACTTC.

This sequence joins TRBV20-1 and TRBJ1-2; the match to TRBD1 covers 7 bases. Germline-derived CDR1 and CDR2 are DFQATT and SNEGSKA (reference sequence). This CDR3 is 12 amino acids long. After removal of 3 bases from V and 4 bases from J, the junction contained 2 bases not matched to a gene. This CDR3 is CSASDRVYGYTF. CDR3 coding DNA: TGCAGTGCTAGTGACAGGGTCTATGGCTACACCTTC.